Only one count was recorded for the clone carrying this TCR beta chain. The antigen is unknown. This sample stems from a study of CD8 T cells in ankylosing spondylitis. General study findings and limits: What appeared characteristic of ankylosing spondylitis blood was a TCR beta motif of fewer than ten highly homologous variants. A CD8+ phenotype characterized the disease-linked clones, which were relatively rare in peripheral blood. Several of the motif variants were reported before in synovial fluid and blood from reactive arthritis.

TCRdb recomputed calls from the 5' RACE reads with MiXCR, one row per CDR3 protein. This repertoire shows 650,000 to 800,000 distinct CDR3 sequences, roughly 20% found once; its top ten account for over 15%. Germline CDR1 and CDR2: SGHRS and YFSETQ. The CDR3 is 15 residues long. The V end was cut by 2 bases, the J end by 0 bases, with 9 bases between. The TCR originated in a male donor with ankylosing spondylitis. The V and J genes are TRBV5-1 and TRBJ2-1, with D unresolved. Sequencing was done on a sample of blood, either unsorted or a sorted T cell fraction (not recorded which). CDR3 in DNA: TGCGCCAGCAGCTTTAGCAGCAACTCCTACAATGAGCAGTTCTTC. Amino acid sequence: CASSFSSNSYNEQFF.